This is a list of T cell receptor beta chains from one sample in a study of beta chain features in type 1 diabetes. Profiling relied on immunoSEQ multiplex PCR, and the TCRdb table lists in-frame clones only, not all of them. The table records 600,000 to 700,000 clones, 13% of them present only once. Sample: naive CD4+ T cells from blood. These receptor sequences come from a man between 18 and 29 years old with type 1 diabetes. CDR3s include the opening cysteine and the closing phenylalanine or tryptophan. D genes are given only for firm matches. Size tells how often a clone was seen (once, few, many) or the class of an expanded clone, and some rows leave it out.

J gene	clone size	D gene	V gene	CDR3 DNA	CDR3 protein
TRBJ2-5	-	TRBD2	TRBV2	TGTGCCAGCAGGGAGCGGGGGGGCCGGGAGACCCAGTACTTC	CASRERGGRETQYF
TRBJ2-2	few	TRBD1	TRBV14	TGTGCCAGCCGTGACAGGGGAAACACCGGGGAGCTGTTTTTT	CASRDRGNTGELFF
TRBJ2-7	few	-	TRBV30	TGTGCCTGGAGTCGTAGGAACGAGCAGTACTTC	CAWSRRNEQYF
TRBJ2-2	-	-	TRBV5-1	TGCGCCAGCAGCTTCGGTTGGGACCTAAACACCGGGGAGCTGTTTTTT	CASSFGWDLNTGELFF
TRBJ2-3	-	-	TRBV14	TGTGCCAGCAGCCAAGTAGGTGGGGGGGCCGGAGATACGCAGTATTTT	CASSQVGGGAGDTQYF
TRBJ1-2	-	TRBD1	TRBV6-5	TGTGCCAGCACCAAGACAGGGTTTGGGTATGGCTACACCTTC	CASTKTGFGYGYTF
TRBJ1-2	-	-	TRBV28	TGTGCCAGCAGCCCCGGGGGTAACTATGGCTACACCTTC	CASSPGGNYGYTF
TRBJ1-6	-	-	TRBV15	TGTGCCACCAGCAGAGAAGTAATATCACCCCTCCACTTT	CATSREVISPLHF
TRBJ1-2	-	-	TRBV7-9	TGTGCCAGCAGCTTAGGAATCGACCTCGACTATGGCTACACCTTC	CASSLGIDLDYGYTF
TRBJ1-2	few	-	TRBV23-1	TGCGCCAGCAGTCGCGACTATGGCTACACCTTC	CASSRDYGYTF
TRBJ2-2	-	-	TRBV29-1	TGCAGCGTCAGGGATCAGTTGGACACCGGGGAGCTGTTTTTT	CSVRDQLDTGELFF
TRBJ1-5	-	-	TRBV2	TGTGCCAGCAGTCGAGTTTTCAATCAGCCCCAGCATTTT	CASSRVFNQPQHF
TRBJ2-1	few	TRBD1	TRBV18	TGTGCCAGCTCAGCCGGGACAGGGGAATACAATGAGCAGTTCTTC	CASSAGTGEYNEQFF
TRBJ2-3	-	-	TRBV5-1	TGCGCCAGCAGCTTCGAGTTAGCGGTCACAGATACGCAGTATTTT	CASSFELAVTDTQYF
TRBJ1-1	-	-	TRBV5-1	TGCGCCAGCAGCCTAAGAGGGGAAAACACTGAAGCTTTCTTT	CASSLRGENTEAFF
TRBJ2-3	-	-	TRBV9	TGTGCCAGCAGCCCCCATGAAGATACGCAGTATTTT	CASSPHEDTQYF
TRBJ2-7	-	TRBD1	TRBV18	TGTGCCAGCTCACCAATGGACAGGGACGAGCAGTACTTC	CASSPMDRDEQYF
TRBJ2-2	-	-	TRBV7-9	TGTGCCAGCAGCTTATCCAACACCGGGGAGCTGTTTTTT	CASSLSNTGELFF
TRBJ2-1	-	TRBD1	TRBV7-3	TGTGCCAGCAGCTTACCGGGACAGGGGTACGAGCAGTTCTTC	CASSLPGQGYEQFF
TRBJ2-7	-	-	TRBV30	TGTGCCTGTCAACTGCGGGGGCCTGGGGAAGAGCAGTACTTC	CACQLRGPGEEQYF
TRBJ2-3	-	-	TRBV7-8	TGTGCCAGCAGCTTCCCGGGGGTCACAGATACGCAGTATTTT	CASSFPGVTDTQYF
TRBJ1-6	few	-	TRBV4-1	TGCGCCAGCAGCCAAGCGAGGACCGGGACCGAAAATTCACCCCTCCACTTT	CASSQARTGTENSPLHF